This T cell receptor (beta chain) was sequenced during a study of cytomegalovirus exposure and HLA in healthy donors. Study-wide background: The early release's HLA-typed donors yielded some 85 million unique TCRs.

Study-wide results and limits: Available immune exposure information covered CMV serostatus only. Later analysis identified a missense DCLRE1C variant that was linked to TCR beta V- and J-gene trimming. The authors excluded some V segments, including TRBV6-2 and TRBV6-3, as indistinguishable.

In the PCR, 60 Vbeta and 13 Jbeta primers were used. Clones were sequenced by immunoSEQ multiplex PCR, and TCRdb holds only the in-frame ones, with some missing. The table lists about 160,000 clones, about 80% of them singletons. Germline V gene sequence: CDR1 MDHEN, CDR2 SYDVKM. The length of the CDR3 is 14 residues. The V and J ends lost 2 bases and 7 bases respectively, with 14 bases between them. Remarks on this clone: Its antigen is not identified.

The specimen was PBMCs. The origin of this receptor is a woman aged 50 to 65 in good health and CMV-seronegative. J is TRBJ1-1 and V is TRBV28, with D possibly TRBD1 on 5 matching bases. CDR3 DNA: TGTGCCAGCAGTTTAGCAGACTTAACAGGTGAAGCTTTCTTT. This gives the protein CASSLADLTGEAFF.